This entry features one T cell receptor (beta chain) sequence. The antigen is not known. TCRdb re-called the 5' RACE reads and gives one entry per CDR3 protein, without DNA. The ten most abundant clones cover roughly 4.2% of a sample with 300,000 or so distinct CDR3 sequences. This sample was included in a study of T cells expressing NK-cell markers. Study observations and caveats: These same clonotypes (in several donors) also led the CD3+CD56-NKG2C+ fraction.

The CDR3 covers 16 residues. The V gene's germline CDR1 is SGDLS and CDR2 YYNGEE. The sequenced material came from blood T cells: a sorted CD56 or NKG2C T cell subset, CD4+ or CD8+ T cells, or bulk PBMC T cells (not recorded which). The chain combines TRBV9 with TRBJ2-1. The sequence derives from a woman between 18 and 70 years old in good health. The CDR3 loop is CASSPSGYLRYNEQFF. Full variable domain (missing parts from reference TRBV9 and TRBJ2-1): DSGVTQTPKHLITATGQRVTLRCSPRSGDLSVYWYQQSLDQGLQFLIQYYNGEERAKGNILERFSAQQFPDLHSELNLSSLELGDSALYFCASSPSGYLRYNEQFFGPGTRLTVL.